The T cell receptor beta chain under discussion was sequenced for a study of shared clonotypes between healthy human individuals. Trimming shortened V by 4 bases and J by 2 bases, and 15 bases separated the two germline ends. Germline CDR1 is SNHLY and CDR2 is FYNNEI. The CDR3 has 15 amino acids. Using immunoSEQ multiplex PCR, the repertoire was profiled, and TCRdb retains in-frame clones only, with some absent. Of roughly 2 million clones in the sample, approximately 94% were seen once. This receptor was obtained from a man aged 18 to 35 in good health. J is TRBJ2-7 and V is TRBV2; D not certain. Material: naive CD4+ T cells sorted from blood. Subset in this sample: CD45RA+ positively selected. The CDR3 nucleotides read TGTGCCAGCAGTGGGGATTCGACACAACCCTACGAGCAGTACTTC. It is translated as CASSGDSTQPYEQYF.